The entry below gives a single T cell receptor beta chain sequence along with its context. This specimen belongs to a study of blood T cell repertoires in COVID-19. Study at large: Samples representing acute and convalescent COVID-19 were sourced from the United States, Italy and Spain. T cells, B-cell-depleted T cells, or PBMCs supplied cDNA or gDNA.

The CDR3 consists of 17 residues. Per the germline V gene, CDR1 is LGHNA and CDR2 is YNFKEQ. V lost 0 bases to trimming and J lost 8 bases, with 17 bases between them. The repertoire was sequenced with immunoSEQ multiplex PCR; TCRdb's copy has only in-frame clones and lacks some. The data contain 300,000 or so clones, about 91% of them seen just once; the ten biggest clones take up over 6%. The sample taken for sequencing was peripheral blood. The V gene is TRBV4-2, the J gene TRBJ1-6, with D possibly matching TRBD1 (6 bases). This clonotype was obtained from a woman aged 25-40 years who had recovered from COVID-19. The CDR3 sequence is CASSQEGRQALHSPLHF. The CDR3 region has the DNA TGTGCCAGCAGCCAAGAGGGGCGACAGGCGCTACATTCACCCCTCCACTTT.